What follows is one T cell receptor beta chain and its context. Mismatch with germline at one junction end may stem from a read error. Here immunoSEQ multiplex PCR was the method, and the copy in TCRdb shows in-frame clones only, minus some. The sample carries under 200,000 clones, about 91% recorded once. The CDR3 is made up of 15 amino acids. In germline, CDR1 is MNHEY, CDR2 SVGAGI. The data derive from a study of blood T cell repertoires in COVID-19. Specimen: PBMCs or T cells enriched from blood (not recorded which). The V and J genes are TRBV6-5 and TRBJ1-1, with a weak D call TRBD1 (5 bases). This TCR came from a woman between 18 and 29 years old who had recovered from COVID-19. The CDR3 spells CASSTLRVGGTEAFF. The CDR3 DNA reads TGTGCCAGCAGTACGCTAAGGGTTGGGGGGACTGAGGCTTTCTTT.